This T cell receptor beta chain appears in the sequencing data of a study of blood T cell repertoires in COVID-19. Study overall: Some COVID-19 samples were acute and others convalescent; all came from the United States, Italy and Spain.

Germline V lookup: CDR1 ENHRY, CDR2 SYGVKD. V gave up 6 bases and J gave up 6 bases, with 14 bases separating them. This CDR3 has 14 amino acids. Clones were sequenced by immunoSEQ multiplex PCR, and TCRdb holds only the in-frame ones, with some missing. Of approximately 58,000 clones listed, 90% were seen once; the top ten hold about 9.3%. Sequenced: peripheral blood. The V call is TRBV10-3, the J call TRBJ2-2; a weak D match, TRBD2 (6 bases). The receptor's source is a woman older than 75 with active COVID-19. In DNA, the CDR3 is TGTGCCATCAGGGACGGCGGGGCGGCCGGGGAGCTGTTTTTT. This encodes CAIRDGGAAGELFF.